These T cell receptor beta chains were read from a single sample in a study of a mutant IDH1 vaccine in newly diagnosed glioma. Clones were sequenced by immunoSEQ multiplex PCR, and TCRdb holds only the in-frame ones, with some missing. Of 75,000 to 85,000 clones listed, roughly nine tenths are singletons. Their cognate antigens are unknown. Material: PBMCs, obtained from a glioma patient whose treatment included an IDH1 peptide vaccine. The receptors here all came from a woman aged 50 to 60 with glioma. Both conserved end residues are part of each CDR3. A D gene is named only where the DNA matches it firmly. For some rows the clone size is stated as once, few or many, or as a class when expanded; others skip it.

abundance	j_gene	d_gene	v_gene	CDR3nt	CDR3aa
.	TRBJ2-3	.	TRBV7-9	TGTGCCAGCAGCTTACAAGGAACGGCCACAGATACGCAGTATTTT	CASSLQGTATDTQYF
.	TRBJ1-4	TRBD1	TRBV5-1	TGCGCCAGCAGCACCGGACAGGGCGGGGAGGAAAAACTGTTTTTT	CASSTGQGGEEKLFF
once	TRBJ2-2	.	TRBV5-1	TGCGCCAGCAGCTTGCGCTGGGATAACACCGGGGAGCTGTTTTTT	CASSLRWDNTGELFF
.	TRBJ1-5	.	TRBV5-6	TGTGCCAGCAGCGCGGACCTGGGTCAGCCCCAGCATTTT	CASSADLGQPQHF
.	TRBJ1-1	.	TRBV27	TGTGCCACCCGGAGGGGGGATTATGACACTGAAGCTTTCTTT	CATRRGDYDTEAFF
.	TRBJ1-1	TRBD1	TRBV15	TGTGCCACCAGCAGTGAGTGGCAGGGGGTCTCTGAAGCTTTCTTT	CATSSEWQGVSEAFF
.	TRBJ2-2	.	TRBV7-3	TGTGCCAGCAGCTTAACAGGGGGAGTCACCGGGGAGCTGTTTTTT	CASSLTGGVTGELFF
.	TRBJ2-2	.	TRBV19	TGTGCCACTAGGGGGGGAGGGAACCCCGGGGAGCTGTTTTTT	CATRGGGNPGELFF
.	TRBJ1-5	.	TRBV4-1	TGCGCCAGCAGCCAACGTGAGGGGACGAGCAATCAGCCCCAGCATTTT	CASSQREGTSNQPQHF
once	TRBJ2-7	TRBD1	TRBV4-1	TGCGCCAGCAGCTTCCGACAGGGGATCTACGAGCAGTACTTC	CASSFRQGIYEQYF
.	TRBJ2-7	.	TRBV6-5	TGTGCCAGCAGTTACGCAGACAGCTACGAGCAGTACTTC	CASSYADSYEQYF
.	TRBJ1-5	.	TRBV5-5	TGTGCCAGCAGCTTGGGGGGGAATAGCAATCAGCCCCAGCATTTT	CASSLGGNSNQPQHF
.	TRBJ1-4	.	TRBV6-1	TGTGCCAGTCGAGGGGCAGCCGGAGGAAGGGAAAAACTGTTTTTT	CASRGAAGGREKLFF
.	TRBJ1-2	TRBD1	TRBV30	TGTGCCTGGAGGACAGGGGGGTCCTTCTATGGCGGCACCTTC	CAWRTGGSFYGGTF
.	TRBJ1-3	TRBD1	TRBV5-5	TGTGCCAGCAGCTTGGTCGGAGGGGGCCTCGGAAACACCATATATTTT	CASSLVGGGLGNTIYF
.	TRBJ1-5	.	TRBV30	TGTGCCTGGACCCGAGGGAACCAGCCCCAGCATTTT	CAWTRGNQPQHF
.	TRBJ1-2	TRBD1	TRBV9	TGTGCCAGCAGCACAGGGGTGAGTGGCTACACCTTC	CASSTGVSGYTF
.	TRBJ2-7	TRBD2	TRBV10-2	TGCGCCAGCAGTGAGACTAGCGGAGGACCCTACGAGCAGTACTTC	CASSETSGGPYEQYF
.	TRBJ2-1	.	TRBV7-9	TGTGCCAGCAGTTACCGGAGGGCCGAAGGGAATGAGCAGTTCTTC	CASSYRRAEGNEQFF
.	TRBJ2-7	.	TRBV9	TGTGCCAGCAGCCCTAGCTCGTCCTACGAGCAGTACTTC	CASSPSSSYEQYF
.	TRBJ2-5	.	TRBV13	TGTGCCAGCAGCATGGAGGAAGAGACCCAGTACTTC	CASSMEEETQYF
.	TRBJ2-2	TRBD2	TRBV11-2	TGTGCCAGCAGCTTTGTTGGTAGCGGGTATGAGCTCGCCGGGGAGCTGTTTTTT	CASSFVGSGYELAGELFF
.	TRBJ2-7	TRBD2	TRBV6-1	TGTGCCAGCAGTGTGGGGACTAGCGGTTGGGACCCCTACGAGCAGTACTTC	CASSVGTSGWDPYEQYF